The rows below give T cell receptor beta chains drawn from one sample of a study of T cells after somatic rescue of genetic block. Assay used: immunoSEQ multiplex PCR; TCRdb lists only in-frame clones, some missing. The sample yields roughly 70,000 clones, 92% seen once. What was sequenced was peripheral blood mononuclear cells (PBMCs). All receptors derive from a man aged 40-55 years. CDR3s include the opening cysteine and the closing phenylalanine or tryptophan. D genes are given only for firm matches. Some rows mark clone size as missing; the rest say once, few, many or name a class of expanded clone.

TRBJ2-1 | NA | TRBD2 | TRBV11-2 | CASSSLGLANNEQFF | TGTGCCAGCAGCTCGCTGGGACTAGCAAACAATGAGCAGTTCTTC
TRBJ2-3 | NA | TRBD1 | TRBV6-6 | CASSQTGESSTDTQYF | TGTGCCAGCAGTCAGACAGGGGAGTCTAGCACAGATACGCAGTATTTT
TRBJ1-5 | NA | TRBD1 | TRBV19 | CASRPTGGNNQPQHF | TGTGCCAGTAGACCGACAGGGGGCAACAATCAGCCCCAGCATTTT
TRBJ2-2 | NA | NA | TRBV21-1 | CATPGWGANTGELFF | TGTGCCACCCCAGGGTGGGGGGCGAACACCGGGGAGCTGTTTTTT
TRBJ1-5 | once | NA | TRBV6-1 | CASSGNPLWLYSNQPQHF | TGTGCCAGCAGTGGCAACCCCCTCTGGCTATATAGCAATCAGCCCCAGCATTTT
TRBJ2-5 | NA | NA | TRBV7-2 | CASIVQGTLQETQYF | TGTGCCAGCATAGTTCAGGGGACCCTGCAAGAGACCCAGTACTTC
TRBJ2-1 | NA | NA | TRBV5-4 | CASSFGPLGGNEQFF | TGTGCCAGCAGCTTCGGCCCGTTGGGGGGAAATGAGCAGTTCTTC
TRBJ2-1 | NA | NA | TRBV19 | CASSIHRDNEQFF | TGTGCCAGTAGTATACACAGGGACAATGAGCAGTTCTTC
TRBJ2-5 | NA | NA | TRBV6-5 | CASSQWAWYF | TGTGCCAGCAGTCAGTGGGCATGGTACTTC
TRBJ2-3 | NA | NA | TRBV27 | CASSFGGTDTQYF | TGTGCCAGCAGTTTTGGAGGCACAGATACGCAGTATTTT
TRBJ2-7 | NA | TRBD2 | TRBV6-5 | CASRSGGDEQYF | TGTGCCAGCAGATCCGGGGGGGACGAGCAGTACTTC
TRBJ2-7 | once | NA | TRBV27 | CASSLSPGVREQYF | TGTGCCAGCAGTTTGTCCCCGGGGGTGAGGGAGCAGTACTTC
TRBJ2-1 | NA | NA | TRBV4-1 | CASSQVTLGEQFF | TGCGCCAGCAGCCAAGTGACATTAGGTGAGCAGTTCTTC
TRBJ2-1 | NA | NA | TRBV19 | CASSSGGPHNEQFF | TGTGCCAGTAGTAGCGGTGGTCCCCACAATGAGCAGTTCTTC
TRBJ1-1 | NA | NA | TRBV7-6 | CASSSWTGRTTEAFF | TGTGCCAGCAGCTCCTGGACCGGACGAACGACTGAAGCTTTCTTT
TRBJ2-3 | NA | TRBD2 | TRBV27 | CASTPRTGETSGGAHTQYF | TGTGCCAGCACCCCCAGGACAGGGGAGACTAGCGGGGGGGCCCATACGCAGTATTTT